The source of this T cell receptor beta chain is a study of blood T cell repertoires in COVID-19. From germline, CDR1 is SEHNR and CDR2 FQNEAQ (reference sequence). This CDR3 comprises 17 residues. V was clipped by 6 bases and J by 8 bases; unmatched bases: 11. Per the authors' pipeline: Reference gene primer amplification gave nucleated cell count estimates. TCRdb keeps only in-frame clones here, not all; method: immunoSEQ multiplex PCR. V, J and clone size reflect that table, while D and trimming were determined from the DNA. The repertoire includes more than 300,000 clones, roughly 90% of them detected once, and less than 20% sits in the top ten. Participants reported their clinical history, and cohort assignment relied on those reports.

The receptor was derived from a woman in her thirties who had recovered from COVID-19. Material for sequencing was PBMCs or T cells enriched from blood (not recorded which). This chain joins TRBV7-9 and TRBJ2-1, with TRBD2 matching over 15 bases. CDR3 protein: CASSKRTSGGAGYEQFF. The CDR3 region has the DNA TGTGCCAGCAGTAAACGGACTAGCGGGGGGGCCGGCTATGAGCAGTTCTTC.